This entry describes one T cell receptor beta chain. Its antigen target is currently unknown. No base qualities exist here, and no much larger clone lies one base off it. This record belongs to a study of CD8 T cells in ankylosing spondylitis (dated by TCRdb to about 2017). Looking at the study overall: The study profiled T cell receptor beta repertoires in healthy donors and ankylosing spondylitis patients to find disease-linked TCR variants. The full study cohort was made up of under 30 ankylosing spondylitis patients and 108 healthy donors. Samples of peripheral blood were taken, and for ankylosing spondylitis patients, synovial fluid was collected as well. The full study reports these points: In peripheral blood, the disease-linked clones were found at relatively low frequencies and had a CD8+ phenotype. Some motif variants had previously been reported in the synovial fluid and blood of reactive arthritis patients, which suggests shared mechanisms of disease initiation. A TCR beta motif made up of under ten highly homologous amino acid variants appeared to be characteristic of blood from ankylosing spondylitis patients. Significant enrichment of the disease-linked clones was reported in matched synovial fluid samples from ankylosing spondylitis patients.

Reads for this sample came from an Illumina HiSeq 2500. Quantitative 5'-RACE with molecular barcodes was used to prepare TCR beta libraries. The authors' pipeline ran thus. To identify disease-linked TCR variants, a new computational method was used, one built on a probabilistic model of VDJ rearrangement. TCRdb cleaned the public reads at Q25 with fastp, built clones with MiXCR and kept in-frame beta chains. CDR3 protein duplicates are merged, each entry listing the most common genes and DNA. Clone size and V and J calls follow TCRdb, not the original study. For this sample there are 310,000 or so distinct CDR3 sequences; 20% appear just once. The ten largest clonotypes hold roughly 8.3% of the sample. V and J lose 5 bases and 4 bases, and a span of 10 bases separates them. CDR1 and CDR2 are drawn from the germline V gene: KGHSH, LQKENI. Inclusive of the bounding cysteine and phenylalanine, the CDR3 is 13 residues long. CDR3 DNA only is kept here, 39 bases in frame from base 1.

The V gene is TRBV18 and the J gene is TRBJ2-3; a tentative D match to TRBD1 spans 6 bases. The origin of this receptor is a male donor with ankylosing spondylitis or in good health (not recorded which). The sequencing input was blood, either unsorted or a sorted T cell fraction (not recorded which). The bases read TGTGCCAGCTCAGAGGGACAAGCAGATACGCAGTATTTT. Protein translation: CASSEGQADTQYF.